The sequence of this T cell receptor (beta chain) was determined in a study of cytomegalovirus exposure and HLA in healthy donors (dated by TCRdb to about 2017). For the wider study: An earlier analysis of some 600 of the donors reported roughly 300 Gb of sequence data and approximately 120 million unique TCR beta sequences obtained from 150 million to 200 million T cells. The study aimed to test whether cataloging public T cell receptors could reveal signatures of past pathogen exposure. In a later genetic analysis, genome-wide SNP genotypes for about 55% of the 666 donors were used, and that subset was treated as a discovery cohort. On average, about 200,000 unique TCR beta nucleotide sequences were sequenced per donor among 300 to 500 genotyped donors of the cohort, with around 19% of those sequences being non-productive. Four or five DR-DQ haplotypes were handled as single units for association and clustering because linkage in the cohort was strong. Roughly 300 gigabases of sequencing data and around 90 million unique TCR sequences made up an early release that covered 500 to 650 HLA-typed donors. A later analysis re-analyzed previously published TCR beta repertoires from 666 donors and added high-resolution HLA genotyping to study TCR occurrence patterns. Every repertoire in the discovery cohort had been generated on one and the same sequencing platform. HLA typing included class I and class II loci at four-digit resolution. The genetic ancestry cluster associated with self-reported Caucasian donors included around 76% of the approximately 400 genotyped donors. Along with the roughly 670-subject first cohort, a separate validation cohort of around 120 different subjects was used. High-throughput TCR immunosequencing, statistical association of individual TCRs with disease status, and machine learning were combined to predict cytomegalovirus infection status. In an earlier analysis of over 550 of the donors, high-throughput TCR beta sequencing was used to judge whether each TCR beta V gene segment behaved as functional or pseudogenic. Rather than drawing on any new phenotypic data, the later analysis identified candidate immune exposures from TCR beta sequences and the way those sequences occurred across donors. The number of donors typed differed by locus, with about 629-630 for A, B, C, DRB1 and DQB1, 522 for DQA1, approximately 570 for DPA1, and over 400 for DPB1. Alongside the repertoire data, information on donor age, sex, ethnicity and CMV serostatus was compiled. Using immunosequencing, the study profiled T cell repertoires from 500 to 800 subjects and related those repertoires to cytomegalovirus serostatus. Study-wide findings and limitations: A further reported finding was that TCR beta sequences accurately predicted the HLA-A and HLA-B alleles for most subjects in the first cohort. Because counts were too low, roughly 17 rarely observed V segments, including chromosome 9 orphons, were left out of the earlier analysis of 587 of the donors. At a false discovery rate of 0.05, a later analysis linked 16,951 TCR beta sequences to specific HLA alleles. When HLA alleles, especially DR and DQ, strongly co-occurred, TCR associations were difficult to assign to individual alleles. The classifier was reported to diagnose cytomegalovirus status with high specificity and sensitivity in both the original and validation cohorts. Most TCR sequences were observed very rarely across donors, whereas some public TCRs were present in many individuals. According to a later genetic analysis, donors in an Asian-associated ancestry cluster had fewer N-insertions in productive TCRs than the approximately 690-donor mean. An association between a missense DCLRE1C variant and V-gene and J-gene trimming of TCR beta chains was found in a later genetic analysis and replicated in an independent cohort. In an earlier analysis of approximately 600 of the donors, most TCR beta V segments were observed in productive rearrangements about 87% or about 30% of the time, broadly matching IMGT annotations. A later analysis reported that several top co-occurrence clusters appeared linked to parvovirus B19, influenza, CMV and Epstein-Barr virus. A group of highly shared sequence variants was considered likely to be a technical artifact of the sequencing pipeline. Because HLA typing was unavailable for some donors at each locus, only the typed subset was used in association tests. The authors suggested that the approach could potentially be extended to other disease states and immunological phenotypes. CMV serostatus was the only immune exposure information available for the cohort. According to a later analysis, TCR association rates differed among HLA loci, with DRB1 alleles showing the most associated TCRs and HLA-C alleles showing the fewest. Sequencing depth was assumed to be roughly uniform across donors in the presence/absence analyses, though that assumption may not hold. A total of about 150 TCR beta chains were listed by the study as associated with cytomegalovirus. Compared with equally common non-associated chains, HLA-associated TCR beta chains in a later analysis were more clonally expanded and had lower generation probabilities. Linkage disequilibrium might explain the correlated functional status among segregating V segments, but an unknown experimental factor could not be ruled out. In vitro tests confirmed that a few of the cytomegalovirus-associated TCR beta chains recognize cytomegalovirus antigens. Most CMV-associated TCR beta chains appeared to be HLA-restricted in a later analysis, and the HLA associations seemed to be driven largely by CMV exposure. In this cohort, only TCR beta chains were sequenced, and detectable features were limited by the absence of alpha or paired-chain data. The 87-base-pair reads could not distinguish some IMGT-functional V segments, including TRBV6-2 and TRBV6-3, so those segments were excluded.

As regards this clone: It has no known antigen specificity. No quality values exist for individual bases; no much larger clone is one base distant. Distinct nucleotide sequences in the sample also encode this CDR3.

The protocol used for the library was the immunoSEQ multiplex PCR assay. For the multiplex PCR, a mixture combining 60 forward primers for TCR Vbeta segments and 13 reverse primers for TCR Jbeta segments was used. The CDR3 region of rearranged TCR beta genes was amplified from genomic DNA with a multiplex PCR assay. The amplified TCR beta libraries were sequenced on the Illumina HiSeq System as 87-base-pair reads. The source study handled its data this way. In a later analysis, around 80 million unique TCR beta chains were counted across the roughly 610 repertoires, and around 10 million of these chains were shared by at least two donors. Raw reads were error-corrected and collapsed into unique sequences by a nearest-neighbor algorithm in which closely related sequences were merged to remove PCR and sequencing errors. To assign V, D and J gene segments, CDR3 sequences were aligned to IMGT reference sequences. For a sequence to be retained, at least a six-nucleotide match to both a V gene segment and a J gene segment was required. Rearrangements were classified as productive when the CDR3 lacked stop codons and remained in frame with V and J, and all other rearrangements were classified as non-productive. Following IMGT convention, CDR3 was defined as the stretch from the second conserved V-encoded cysteine up to the conserved J-encoded phenylalanine. In an earlier analysis of roughly 580 of the donors, sequences lacking an unambiguous match to a single V gene segment were excluded. In an earlier analysis of several hundred of the donors, V segments were called functional above 56.7% productive rearrangements and were called segregating when the between-donor standard deviation exceeded 5%. A statistical classification framework was developed to diagnose cytomegalovirus status using the catalog of TCR beta chain sequences. V and J gene assignment, in a later analysis, came from comparing TCR nucleotide sequences with IMGT/GENE-DB human TR gene sequences. Using the TCRdist pipeline, a later analysis assigned CDR3 sequences along with most-parsimonious VDJ recombination scenarios. In a later analysis, each TCR beta chain was defined by its CDR3 amino acid sequence together with its V-gene family, and reads lacking a unique V-gene family were excluded. In a later analysis, 500 to 650 highly shared, low-generation-probability nucleotide sequences were removed to address suspected cross-contamination and a sequencing artifact. In a later analysis, a clonal expansion index for each public chain was calculated from normalized within-repertoire ranks of inferred template counts. A later analysis computed generation probabilities with a VDJ recombination model fitted to out-of-frame rearrangements, and checked the results against IGoR. Hypergeometric tests were used in a later analysis to score TCR-TCR, TCR-HLA and TCR-CMV co-occurrence, with a repertoire-size bias correction applied to the TCR pairs. False discovery rates were estimated in a later analysis by permuting HLA or CMV assignments 20 times. In a later analysis, co-occurring TCRs were grouped with DBSCAN, and TCRdist sequence similarity was added when clustering was performed within HLA-allele-positive subsets. Repertoires with fewer than 30,000 or more than 120,000 public chains, plus five repertoires with anomalous nucleotide sharing, were excluded from co-occurrence clustering. TCRdb retrieved this table from immuneACCESS and kept in-frame rearrangements only. Not all clones are present; in checked studies, unresolved V genes account for under half, and no reason is known for the remainder. V, J and clone size reflect that table, while D and trimming were determined from the DNA. The sample has some 150,000 clones on record, over 70% of them singletons. 6.5% to 8% of the sample is held by the ten biggest clonotypes.

The CDR1 and CDR2 encoded by the germline V gene are WSHSY and SAAADI. The CDR3 numbers 14 residues from cysteine through phenylalanine. Only the CDR3 portion is preserved as DNA: 42 bases, with reading frame beginning at the first base. V lost 5 bases and J lost 2 bases, and the count of bases not matched to a germline gene is 1. The cohort consisted of 666 healthy bone marrow donors. Cohort members were all nominally healthy when sampled, although unrecorded immune exposures were likely present. The donor was CMV seropositive and belonged to the group of 250 to 350 seropositive cohort members. Each donor provided a peripheral blood sample, and peripheral blood mononuclear cells were used for TCR beta sequencing. Genomic DNA extraction from the blood cell samples was performed with the Qiagen DNeasy Blood Extraction Kit.

The material sequenced was PBMCs. The receptor chain draws on TRBV10-2 and TRBJ1-5, with 9 bases in between that match TRBD1. This clonotype was obtained from a middle-aged woman in good health and CMV-seropositive. The sequence in DNA is TGCGCCAGCAGTACAGGGGGCGGCAATCAGCCCCAGCATTTT. Translated, it reads CASSTGGGNQPQHF.